The clone carrying this TCR beta chain was seen only a few times. What it recognizes is unknown. V was clipped by 7 bases and J by 4 bases, with 13 bases between them. Germline lookup yields CDR1 LGHNT and CDR2 FRNRAP. The CDR3 has 13 amino acids. The source of the sample is a study of PD-1 blockade in classical Hodgkin lymphoma. Study-level findings and limits: Complete responders matched newly diagnosed patients in baseline diversity. Still unresolved is the cause of the repertoire differences, which may be disease activity or prior therapy. Baseline TCR diversity was reportedly lower in newly diagnosed patients than healthy donors.

Repertoires were generated with immunoSEQ multiplex PCR, while TCRdb's copy carries only in-frame clones and drops some. The sample contains tens of thousands of clones, about 77% of which appear only once. Time point indicated: cycle 4 day 1 (C4D1), after more than 5 weeks of nivolumab. No patient escaped relapse after autologous stem cell transplantation, and brentuximab vedotin exposure varied. The starting material was peripheral blood mononuclear cells (PBMCs), obtained before the fourth cycle of nivolumab. This TCR derives from a human donor with classical Hodgkin lymphoma. The V gene is TRBV12-5, the J gene TRBJ2-5, with D perhaps TRBD1 or TRBD2 (5 bases each). CDR3 sequence (DNA): TGTGCTAGTGCTCCACGTGGGGGAGAGACCCAGTACTTC. The encoded protein is CASAPRGGETQYF.